Shown below are 23 T cell receptor beta chains from a single sample sequenced in a study of blood T cell repertoires in COVID-19. Profiling relied on immunoSEQ multiplex PCR, and the TCRdb table lists in-frame clones only, not all of them. The sample holds some 150,000 clones; around 85% are singletons and the top ten take 2.4%. Sequenced input: peripheral blood. Receptors were obtained from a woman in her 70s with acute or convalescent COVID-19.

The chain has TRBV18 and TRBJ1-3, with a possible D match to TRBD1 (6 bases). V was pared by 0 bases and J by 8 bases, with 11 bases between. This CDR3 spans 14 amino acids. Looked up from germline, CDR1 is KGHSH and CDR2 is LQKENI. CDR3 residues: CASSPPSRGDTIYF. The CDR3 DNA reads TGTGCCAGCTCACCACCGTCCAGGGGCGACACCATATATTTT. Together with reference TRBV18 and TRBJ1-3, the CDR3 gives the full variable domain: NAGVMQNPRHLVRRRGQEARLRCSPMKGHSHVYWYRQLPEEGLKFMVYLQKENIIDESGMPKERFSAEFPKEGPSILRIQQVVRGDSAAYFCASSPPSRGDTIYFGEGSWLTVV.

The chain combines TRBV20-1 with TRBJ1-6; D is unresolved. V lost 3 bases and J lost 6, with 9 bases in between. Germline CDR1 and CDR2: DFQATT and SNEGSKA (reference sequence). The CDR3 totals 13 residues. CDR3 loop: CSASSSPNSPLHF. The DNA for the CDR3 is TGCAGTGCTAGTTCCAGTCCTAATTCACCCCTCCACTTT.

V gene TRBV19 combines with J gene TRBJ2-1; 10 bases line up with TRBD2. V shed 6 bases, J shed 5 bases, and the junction held 7 bases outside the gene matches. The germline V gene has CDR1 LNHDA and CDR2 SQIVND (reference sequence). CDR3 length: 15 residues. The CDR3 region is CASRPTSGRHNEQFF. For the CDR3, the DNA is TGTGCCAGTAGGCCGACTAGCGGGCGGCACAATGAGCAGTTCTTC.

This chain uses TRBV5-1 with TRBJ1-2; the D gene is possibly TRBD1 (6 bases). The CDR3 length is 15 residues. Germline CDR1 and CDR2: SGHRS and YFSETQ. The V end was cut by 3 bases, the J end by 5 bases, with 17 bases between. CDR3 nucleotide sequence: TGCGCCAGCAGCTCTGAGACAGGCTCTAGGTATGGCTACACCTTC. Encoded protein: CASSSETGSRYGYTF. Full variable domain (outside the CDR3, taken from reference TRBV5-1 and TRBJ1-2): KAGVTQTPRYLIKTRGQQVTLSCSPISGHRSVSWYQQTPGQGLQFLFEYFSETQRNKGNFPGRFSGRQFSNSRSEMNVSTLELGDSALYLCASSSETGSRYGYTFGSGTRLTVV.

The chain joins TRBV11-3 to TRBJ2-5; D unresolved. The length of the CDR3 is 15 residues. CDR1 and CDR2 (germline): SGHNT, YENEEA. Trimming pared 1 base from V and 2 bases from J, leaving 11 bases between. CDR3 sequence (DNA): TGTGCCAGCAGCTTAGGCCAGACACCTCAAGAGACCCAGTACTTC. It specifies CASSLGQTPQETQYF.

The chain has TRBV18 and TRBJ1-4; TRBD1 is a possible D gene (6 bases). Trimming left V 3 bases short and J 5 bases short, with 16 bases between. Germline V gene data show CDR1 as KGHSH and CDR2 as LQKENI. This CDR3 spans 16 amino acids. This CDR3 reads CASSPTPGTPNEKLFF. In DNA, the CDR3 is TGTGCCAGCTCACCTACACCCGGGACACCGAATGAAAAACTGTTTTTT.

This rearrangement joins TRBV7-6 to TRBJ2-1; tentative D call: TRBD1 (6 bases). Germline lookup yields CDR1 SGHVS and CDR2 FNYEAQ. The V and J ends lost 5 bases and 0 bases respectively, with 11 bases between them. This CDR3 has 15 residues. CDR3 sequence reads: CASSPNRVSYNEQFF. DNA for the CDR3: TGTGCCAGCAGCCCCAACAGGGTCTCCTACAATGAGCAGTTCTTC.

CDR3 sequence reads: CASSSTTGRNTEAFF. CDR3 DNA: TGTGCCAGCAGTTCGACGACAGGCCGGAACACTGAAGCTTTCTTT. This sequence joins TRBV27 and TRBJ1-1, with D possibly matching TRBD1 (6 bases). V gave up 4 bases and J gave up 1 base, with 13 bases separating them. This CDR3 spans 15 amino acids. The germline V gene encodes CDR1 MNHEY and CDR2 SMNVEV (reference sequence).

The chain joins TRBV3-1 (or the pseudogene TRBV3-2) to TRBJ1-6, with D tentatively TRBD1 (5 bases). The CDR3 has 17 amino acids. The V end lost 6 bases, the J end lost 0 bases, and 15 bases lay between the germline ends. Germline loops: CDR1 LGHDT, CDR2 YNNKEL (reference sequence). The CDR3 DNA sequence: TGTGCCAGCAGTCTCCGGGGGTCCAGCTCCTATAATTCACCCCTCCACTTT. It yields the protein CASSLRGSSSYNSPLHF.

The chain couples TRBV11-2 to TRBJ1-1, with no clear D. The ends were cut back, 0 bases at V and 7 bases at J, with 15 bases in the middle. Per germline, CDR1 SGHAT and CDR2 FQNNGV. This CDR3 is built from 15 residues. The CDR3 here is CASSLDTARDGEAFF. The CDR3 nucleotides are TGTGCCAGCAGCTTAGATACAGCACGAGACGGTGAAGCTTTCTTT.

The V and J genes are TRBV30 and TRBJ2-1, with TRBD1 matching over 11 bases. V lost 4 bases, J lost 8 bases, and 10 bases stayed unmatched. Germline V gene data show CDR1 as GTSNPN and CDR2 as SVGIG (reference sequence). The CDR3 is 15 amino acids. The CDR3 loop reads CAWTVGTGGMDEQFF. Here the CDR3 DNA reads TGTGCCTGGACCGTCGGGACAGGGGGTATGGATGAGCAGTTCTTC.

J is TRBJ2-7 and V is TRBV10-3; D unclear. Germline CDR1 and CDR2: ENHRY and SYGVKD. The CDR3 spans 12 residues. The ends were cut back, 3 bases at V and 2 bases at J, with 5 bases in the middle. The CDR3: CAISDGTYEQYV. The DNA of the CDR3 is TGTGCCATCAGTGACGGTACCTACGAGCAGTACGTC.

The chain recombines TRBV19 with TRBJ1-2; tentative D call: TRBD1 (5 bases). Trimming stripped 5 bases from V and 4 bases from J, with 14 bases between. Germline assignment: CDR1 LNHDA and CDR2 SQIVND (reference sequence). The CDR3 is 14 residues long. This CDR3 is CASSRDSSFYGYTF. For the CDR3, the DNA is TGTGCCAGTAGTCGCGACAGTTCTTTCTATGGCTACACCTTC.

This chain links TRBV19 with TRBJ2-7; D is perhaps TRBD2 (5 bases). Trimming took off 4 bases at V and 6 bases at J, with 10 bases between the two ends. Germline values: CDR1 LNHDA, CDR2 SQIVND (reference sequence). This CDR3 contains 12 residues. CDR3 residues: CASSTDLGEQYF. The CDR3 DNA reads as TGTGCCAGTAGTACGGACTTGGGCGAGCAGTACTTC.

V gene TRBV14 combines with J gene TRBJ2-2; D is undetermined. Germline values: CDR1 SGHDN, CDR2 FVKESK. Trimming removed 8 bases from V and 6 bases from J, with 13 bases in between. The CDR3 has 13 amino acids. The CDR3 DNA sequence: TGTGCCAGCTCCCCCAGGTTGGCCGGGGAGCTGTTTTTT. Its translation is CASSPRLAGELFF.

The V gene is TRBV9, the J gene TRBJ2-6; 7 bases match TRBD2. Germline CDR1 reads SGDLS; CDR2 reads YYNGEE. The CDR3 covers 18 residues. V lost 2 bases to trimming and J lost 0 bases; unmatched junction nucleotides: 8. CDR3 nucleotides: TGTGCCAGCAGCGTCTCCGGGGGGATAACCTCTGGGGCCAACGTCCTGACTTTC. Translation: CASSVSGGITSGANVLTF.

V is TRBV19 and J is TRBJ1-1; D is possibly TRBD1 (6 bases). Trimming took 5 bases from V and 1 from J, leaving 11 bases between them. Germline V gene lookup returns CDR1 LNHDA and CDR2 SQIVND (reference sequence). The CDR3 spans 14 residues. CDR3 DNA sequence: TGTGCCAGTAGTTCTCCGGACAGGAACACTGAAGCTTTCTTT. It codes for CASSSPDRNTEAFF.

This clone appeared once. The V gene is TRBV28, the J gene TRBJ1-2; 12 bases fit TRBD1. The junction had 7 bases not matched to a gene; V was cut back by 6 bases and J by 8 bases. The CDR3 consists of 14 residues. CDR1 is MDHEN, CDR2 SYDVKM, per germline. CDR3 in amino acids: CASRPGQGARGYTF. CDR3 in DNA: TGTGCCAGCAGACCGGGACAGGGGGCGCGAGGCTACACCTTC.

The gene calls are TRBV10-3 and TRBJ1-6, with D tentatively TRBD1 (5 bases). Between the trimmed V and J ends, which lost 10 bases and 9 bases, there was a span of 16 bases. The CDR3 runs to 13 residues. Germline CDR1 reads ENHRY; CDR2 reads SYGVKD. The CDR3 reads CATTVQGSSPLHF. Written as DNA, the CDR3 is TGTGCCACCACGGTCCAGGGCAGTTCACCCCTCCACTTT.

The rearrangement uses TRBV19 and TRBJ1-4; D not certain. Trimming took off 3 bases at V and 8 bases at J, with 16 bases between the two ends. Per germline, CDR1 LNHDA and CDR2 SQIVND (reference sequence). This CDR3 has 15 residues. The CDR3 protein is CASSMRTPNGEKLFF. The CDR3 DNA reads as TGTGCCAGTAGTATGAGGACTCCGAACGGGGAAAAACTGTTTTTT.

The chain is built from TRBV9 and TRBJ2-1; weak D call: TRBD2 (7 bases). The germline CDR1 and CDR2 sequences are SGDLS and YYNGEE. Trimming left V 3 bases short and J 12 bases short, with 13 bases between. CDR3 length equals 12 residues. The DNA for the CDR3 is TGTGCCAGCAGCGAGGGGGAGGGGAGGCAGTTCTTC. Encoded protein: CASSEGEGRQFF.

This rearrangement joins TRBV5-8 to TRBJ2-1; tentative D call: TRBD1 (5 bases). There are 15 residues in the CDR3. Trimming cost V 0 bases and J 2 bases, with 9 bases left between them. CDR1 and CDR2 (germline): SGHTS, YDEGEE. The CDR3 here is CASSLGRVTYNEQFF. CDR3 coding DNA: TGTGCCAGCAGCTTGGGCAGGGTGACCTACAATGAGCAGTTCTTC. Looking up the rest from reference TRBV5-8 and TRBJ2-1 gives the full variable domain: EAGVTQSPTHLIKTRGQQATLRCSPISGHTSVYWYQQALGLGLQFLLWYDEGEERNRGNFPPRFSGRQFPNYSSELNVNALELEDSALYLCASSLGRVTYNEQFFGPGTRLTVL.

The V call is TRBV18, the J call TRBJ1-5; possibly TRBD1 for D (6 bases). The V and J ends lost 6 bases and 6 bases respectively, with 18 bases between them. The CDR3 has 15 amino acids. Germline V gives CDR1 KGHSH, CDR2 LQKENI. CDR3 coding DNA: TGTGCCAGCTCCAATACAGGCGGGGGCGGTCAGCCCCAGCATTTT. As protein: CASSNTGGGGQPQHF.